This T cell receptor (beta chain) was observed in a study of neoadjuvant anti-PD-1 for oral cavity cancer. Across the whole study: Patients without progression got a fourth dose around day 43.

For this clone: Its matching antigen is unknown.

Most tumor samples had approximately 5 ug input DNA in two replicates. TCRdb keeps only in-frame clones here, not all; method: immunoSEQ multiplex PCR. The table has roughly 6,600 clones, roughly 45% seen once. General study points: Expansion of preexisting intratumoral clones was suggested to aid response.

This CDR3 is 14 amino acids long. V lost 5 bases and J lost 4; bases outside the gene matches: 7. Germline V CDR1 and CDR2: MNHEY, SMNVEV (reference sequence). These oral cavity squamous cell carcinomas were HPV-negative and locally advanced. The sample here was tumor tissue, taken before nivolumab (anti-PD-1) treatment. The chain combines TRBV27 with TRBJ2-7; 8 nucleotides match TRBD2. This TCR derives from a person aged 35 to 85 with oral cavity squamous cell carcinoma. For the CDR3, the DNA is TGTGCCAGCAGTCGGGGGGGGTCCTTTTACGAGCAGTACTTC. Its translation is CASSRGGSFYEQYF.